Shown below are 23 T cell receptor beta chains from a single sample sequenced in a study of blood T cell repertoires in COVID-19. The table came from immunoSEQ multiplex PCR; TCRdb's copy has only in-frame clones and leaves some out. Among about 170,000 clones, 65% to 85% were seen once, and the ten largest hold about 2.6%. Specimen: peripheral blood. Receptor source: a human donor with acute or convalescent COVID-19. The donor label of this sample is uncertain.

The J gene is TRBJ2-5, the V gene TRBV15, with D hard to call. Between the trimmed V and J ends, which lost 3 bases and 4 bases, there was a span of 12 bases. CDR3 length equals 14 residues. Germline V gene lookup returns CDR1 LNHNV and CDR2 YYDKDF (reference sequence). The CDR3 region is CATSRNLAGETQYF. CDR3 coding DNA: TGTGCCACCAGCAGGAATTTAGCTGGAGAGACCCAGTACTTC.

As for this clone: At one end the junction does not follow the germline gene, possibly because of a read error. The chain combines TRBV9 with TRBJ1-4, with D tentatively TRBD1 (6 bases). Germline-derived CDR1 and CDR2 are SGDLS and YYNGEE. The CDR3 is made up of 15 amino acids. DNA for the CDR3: TGTGCCAGCACCGTAGGGGAAACAGGGAATGAAAAACTGTTTTTT. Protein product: CASTVGETGNEKLFF.

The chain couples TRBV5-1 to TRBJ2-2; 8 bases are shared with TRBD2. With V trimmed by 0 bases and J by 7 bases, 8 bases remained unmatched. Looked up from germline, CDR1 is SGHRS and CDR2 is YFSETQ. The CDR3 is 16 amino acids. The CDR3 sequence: CASSLVLAGPVGELFF. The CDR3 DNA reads TGCGCCAGCAGCTTGGTGCTAGCGGGCCCCGTCGGGGAGCTGTTTTTT.

CDR3: CASGTGGGGTQYF. CDR3 DNA: TGTGCCAGCGGAACAGGGGGCGGAGGGACCCAGTACTTC. The chain employs TRBV28 and TRBJ2-5; 9 bases map to TRBD1. From germline, CDR1 is MDHEN and CDR2 SYDVKM. This CDR3 is built from 13 residues. Trimming removed 8 bases from V and 7 bases from J; junction bases left unmatched: 8.

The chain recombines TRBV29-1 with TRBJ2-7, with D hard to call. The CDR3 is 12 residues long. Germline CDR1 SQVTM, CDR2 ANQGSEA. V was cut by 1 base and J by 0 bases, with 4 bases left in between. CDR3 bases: TGCAGCGTTGAAGGGCCCTCCTACGAGCAGTACTTC. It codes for CSVEGPSYEQYF.

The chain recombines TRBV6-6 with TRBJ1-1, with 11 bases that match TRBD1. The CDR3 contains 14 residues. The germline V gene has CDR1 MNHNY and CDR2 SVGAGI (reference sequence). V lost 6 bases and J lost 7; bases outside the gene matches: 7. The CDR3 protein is CASRSGQGASEAFF. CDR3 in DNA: TGTGCCAGCAGGTCCGGACAGGGGGCGAGTGAAGCTTTCTTT.

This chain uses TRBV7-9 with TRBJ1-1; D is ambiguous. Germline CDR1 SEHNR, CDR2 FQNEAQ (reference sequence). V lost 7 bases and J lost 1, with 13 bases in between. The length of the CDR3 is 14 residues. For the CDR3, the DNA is TGTGCCAGCACCCCTTCCCGACAGAACACTGAAGCTTTCTTT. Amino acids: CASTPSRQNTEAFF.

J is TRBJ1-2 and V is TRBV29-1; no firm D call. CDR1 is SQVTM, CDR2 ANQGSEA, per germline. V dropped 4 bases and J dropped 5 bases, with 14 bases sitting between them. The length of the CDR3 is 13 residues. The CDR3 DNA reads TGCAGCGTTGGCGGCCCCGACGCTTATGGCTACACCTTC. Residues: CSVGGPDAYGYTF.

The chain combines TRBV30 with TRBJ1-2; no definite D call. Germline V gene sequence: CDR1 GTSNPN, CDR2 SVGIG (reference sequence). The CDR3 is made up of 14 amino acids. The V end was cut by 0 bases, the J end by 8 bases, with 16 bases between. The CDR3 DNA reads TGTGCCTGGAGTGTAAGCATGGGCGATGTCGGCTACACCTTC. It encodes CAWSVSMGDVGYTF.

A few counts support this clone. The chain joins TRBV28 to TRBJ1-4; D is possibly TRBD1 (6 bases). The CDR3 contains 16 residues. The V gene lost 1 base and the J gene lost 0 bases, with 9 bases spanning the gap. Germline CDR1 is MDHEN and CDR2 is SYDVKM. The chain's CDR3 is CASSLSRGATNEKLFF. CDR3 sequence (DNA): TGTGCCAGCAGTTTATCCAGGGGAGCAACTAATGAAAAACTGTTTTTT.

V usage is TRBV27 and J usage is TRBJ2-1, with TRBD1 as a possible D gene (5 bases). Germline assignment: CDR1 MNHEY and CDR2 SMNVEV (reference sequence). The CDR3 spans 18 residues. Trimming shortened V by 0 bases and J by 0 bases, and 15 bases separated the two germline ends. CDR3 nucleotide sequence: TGTGCCAGCAGTTTATCGAATCGCGGCAGGGTCTCCTACAATGAGCAGTTCTTC. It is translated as CASSLSNRGRVSYNEQFF.

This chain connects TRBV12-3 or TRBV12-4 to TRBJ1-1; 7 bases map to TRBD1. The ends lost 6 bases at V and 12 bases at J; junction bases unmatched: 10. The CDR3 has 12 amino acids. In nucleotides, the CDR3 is TGTGCCAGCAGCCGGGACAGTCTTAAGACTTTCTTT. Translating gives CASSRDSLKTFF.

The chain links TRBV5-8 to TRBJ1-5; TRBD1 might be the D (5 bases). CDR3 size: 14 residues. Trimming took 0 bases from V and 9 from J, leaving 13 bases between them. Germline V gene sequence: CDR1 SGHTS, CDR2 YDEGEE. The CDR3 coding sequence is TGTGCCAGCAGCTTGGTACGCGGGGGAGTGCCCCAGCATTTT. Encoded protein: CASSLVRGGVPQHF.

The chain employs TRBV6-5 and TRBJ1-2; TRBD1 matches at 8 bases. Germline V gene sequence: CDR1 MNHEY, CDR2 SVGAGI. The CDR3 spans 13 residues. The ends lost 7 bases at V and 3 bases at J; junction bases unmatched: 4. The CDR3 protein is CASIPDRDYGYTF. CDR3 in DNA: TGTGCCAGCATCCCGGACAGGGACTATGGCTACACCTTC.

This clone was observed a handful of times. CDR3 nucleotides: TGTGCCAGCAGCTACGTTGCACCCGGAACTACCGAGCAGTACTTC. The encoded protein is CASSYVAPGTTEQYF. The J gene is TRBJ2-7, the V gene TRBV7-2, with D unresolved. CDR1 is SGHTA and CDR2 is FQGNSA in the germline V gene. The V end was cut by 4 bases, the J end by 6 bases, with 19 bases between. The CDR3 covers 15 residues.

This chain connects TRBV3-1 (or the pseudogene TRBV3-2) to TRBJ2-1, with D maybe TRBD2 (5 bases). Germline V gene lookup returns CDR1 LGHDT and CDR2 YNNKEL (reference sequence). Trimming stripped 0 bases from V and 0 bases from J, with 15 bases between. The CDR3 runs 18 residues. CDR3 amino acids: CASSQDPVGGSSYNEQFF. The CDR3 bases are TGTGCCAGCAGCCAAGATCCAGTTGGTGGGAGCTCCTACAATGAGCAGTTCTTC.

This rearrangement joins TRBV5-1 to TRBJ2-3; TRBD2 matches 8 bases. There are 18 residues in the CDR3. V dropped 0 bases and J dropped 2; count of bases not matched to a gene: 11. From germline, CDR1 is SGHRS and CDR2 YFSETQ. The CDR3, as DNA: TGCGCCAGCAGCTTGGGTACTAGCGGCCTAATGATCACAGATACGCAGTATTTT. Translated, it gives CASSLGTSGLMITDTQYF.

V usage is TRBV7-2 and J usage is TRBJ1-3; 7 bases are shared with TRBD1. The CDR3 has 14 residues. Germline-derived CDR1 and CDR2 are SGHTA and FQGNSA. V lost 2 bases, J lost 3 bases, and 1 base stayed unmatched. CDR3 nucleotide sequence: TGTGCCAGCAGCTTATACAGGGGTGGAAACACCATATATTTT. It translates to CASSLYRGGNTIYF.

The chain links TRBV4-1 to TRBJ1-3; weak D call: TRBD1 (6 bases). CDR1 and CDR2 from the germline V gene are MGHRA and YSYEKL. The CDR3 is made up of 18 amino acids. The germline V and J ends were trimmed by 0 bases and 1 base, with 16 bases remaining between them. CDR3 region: CASSQERQVVGSGNTIYF. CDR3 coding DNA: TGCGCCAGCAGCCAAGAGAGACAGGTGGTCGGATCTGGAAACACCATATATTTT.

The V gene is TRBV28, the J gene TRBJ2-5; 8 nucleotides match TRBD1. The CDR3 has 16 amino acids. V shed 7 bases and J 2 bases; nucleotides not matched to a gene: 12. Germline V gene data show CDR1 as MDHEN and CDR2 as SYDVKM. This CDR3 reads CASKRPAGQGQETQYF. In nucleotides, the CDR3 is TGTGCCAGCAAAAGACCCGCAGGACAGGGACAAGAGACCCAGTACTTC.

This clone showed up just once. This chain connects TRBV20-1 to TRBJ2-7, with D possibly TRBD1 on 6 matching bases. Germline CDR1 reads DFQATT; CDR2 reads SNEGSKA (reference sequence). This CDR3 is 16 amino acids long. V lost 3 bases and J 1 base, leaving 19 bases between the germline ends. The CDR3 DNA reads TGCAGTGCTAGTTTAACGGACAGCGCCCTATCCTACGAGCAGTACTTC. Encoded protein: CSASLTDSALSYEQYF.

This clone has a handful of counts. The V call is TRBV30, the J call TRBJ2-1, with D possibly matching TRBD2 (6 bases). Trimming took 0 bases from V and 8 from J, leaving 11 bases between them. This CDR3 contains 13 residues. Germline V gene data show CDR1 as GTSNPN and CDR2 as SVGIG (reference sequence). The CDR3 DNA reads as TGTGCCTGGAGTGTACGATCGGGGGATGAGCAGTTCTTC. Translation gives CAWSVRSGDEQFF.

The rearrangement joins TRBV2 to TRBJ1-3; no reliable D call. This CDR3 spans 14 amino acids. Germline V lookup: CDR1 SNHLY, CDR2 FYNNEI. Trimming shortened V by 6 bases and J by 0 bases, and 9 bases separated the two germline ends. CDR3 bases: TGTGCCAGCAGGGTACAGAACTCTGGAAACACCATATATTTT. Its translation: CASRVQNSGNTIYF.